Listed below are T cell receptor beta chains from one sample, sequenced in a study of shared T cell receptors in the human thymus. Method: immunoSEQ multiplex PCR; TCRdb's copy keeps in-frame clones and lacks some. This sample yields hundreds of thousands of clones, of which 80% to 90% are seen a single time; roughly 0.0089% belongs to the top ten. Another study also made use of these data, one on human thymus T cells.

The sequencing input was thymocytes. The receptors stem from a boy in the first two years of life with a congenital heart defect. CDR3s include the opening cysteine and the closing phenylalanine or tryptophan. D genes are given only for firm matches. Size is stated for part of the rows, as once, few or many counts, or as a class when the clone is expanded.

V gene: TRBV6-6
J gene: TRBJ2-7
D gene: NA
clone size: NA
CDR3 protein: CASSYGQRPQYF
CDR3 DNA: TGTGCCAGCAGTTATGGGCAACGCCCGCAGTACTTC

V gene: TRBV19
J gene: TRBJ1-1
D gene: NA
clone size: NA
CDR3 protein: CASSIGEGNTEAFF
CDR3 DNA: TGTGCCAGTAGTATCGGCGAGGGGAACACTGAAGCTTTCTTT

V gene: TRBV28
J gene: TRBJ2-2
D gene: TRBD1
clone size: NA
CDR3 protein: CASSLGTGAGELFF
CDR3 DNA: TGTGCCAGCAGTTTAGGGACAGGTGCGGGGGAGCTGTTTTTT

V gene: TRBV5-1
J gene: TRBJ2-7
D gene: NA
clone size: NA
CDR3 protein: CASSFEGEQYF
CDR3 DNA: TGCGCCAGCAGCTTTGAGGGCGAGCAGTACTTC

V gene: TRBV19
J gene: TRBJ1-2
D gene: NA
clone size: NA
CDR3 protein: CASSWFGRRGYTF
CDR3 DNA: TGTGCCAGTAGTTGGTTTGGGAGACGTGGCTACACCTTC

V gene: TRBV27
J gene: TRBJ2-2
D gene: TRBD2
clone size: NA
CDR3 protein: CASGQLAGGSGELFF
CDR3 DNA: TGTGCCAGCGGACAACTAGCGGGAGGATCCGGGGAGCTGTTTTTT

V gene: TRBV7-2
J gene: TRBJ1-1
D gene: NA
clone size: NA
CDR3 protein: CASSLVSGVENTEAFF
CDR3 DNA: TGTGCCAGCAGCTTAGTTTCAGGGGTCGAGAACACTGAAGCTTTCTTT

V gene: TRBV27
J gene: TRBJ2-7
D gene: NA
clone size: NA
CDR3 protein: CASSLYVSGGNYEQYF
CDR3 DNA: TGTGCCAGCAGTTTATATGTTTCAGGGGGGAACTACGAGCAGTACTTC

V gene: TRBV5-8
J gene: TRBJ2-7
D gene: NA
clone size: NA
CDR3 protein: CASSLGPDRAPSYEQYF
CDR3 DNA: TGTGCCAGCAGCTTGGGCCCGGACAGAGCACCTTCCTACGAGCAGTACTTC

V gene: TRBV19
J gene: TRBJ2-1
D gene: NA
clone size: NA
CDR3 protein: CASSIRSGLRTDYNEQFF
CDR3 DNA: TGTGCCAGTAGTATAAGAAGTGGATTAAGGACAGATTACAATGAGCAGTTCTTC

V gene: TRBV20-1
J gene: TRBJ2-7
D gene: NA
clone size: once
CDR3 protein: CSASVGEQYF
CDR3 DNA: TGCAGCGCTAGTGTCGGGGAGCAGTACTTC

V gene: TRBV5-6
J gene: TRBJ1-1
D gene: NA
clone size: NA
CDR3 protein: CASKYWVRDTEAFF
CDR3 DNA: TGTGCCAGCAAATACTGGGTGAGGGACACTGAAGCTTTCTTT

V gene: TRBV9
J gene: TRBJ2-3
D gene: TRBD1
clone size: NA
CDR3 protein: CASSPGTGNTDTQYF
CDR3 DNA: TGTGCCAGCAGCCCTGGGACAGGAAACACAGATACGCAGTATTTT